The rows below give T cell receptor beta chains drawn from one sample of a study of T cells in narcolepsy. TCRdb's copy holds only in-frame clones and misses some; the assay was immunoSEQ multiplex PCR. The sample has 30,000 to 40,000 clones, around four fifths seen once. Sequenced sample: CD45RA- memory CD4+ T cells from PBMCs. These receptors were obtained from a human donor with narcolepsy. The CDR3 runs from the conserved cysteine through the conserved F or W. The D gene is left open where the match is weak. Some rows mark clone size as missing; the rest say once, few, many or name a class of expanded clone.

>.|.|TRBV4-3|TRBJ2-2
CASSPRARVIGELFF
TGCGCCAGCAGCCCTCGGGCGCGTGTAATCGGGGAGCTGTTTTTT
>TRBD2|.|TRBV7-9|TRBJ2-1
CASSLRGTSGLQEQFF
TGTGCCAGCAGCCTCCGGGGGACTAGCGGACTACAGGAGCAGTTCTTC
>.|.|TRBV29-1|TRBJ2-7
CSVIVQPTAYEQYF
TGCAGCGTTATCGTCCAGCCCACCGCCTACGAGCAGTACTTC
>TRBD1|.|TRBV19|TRBJ1-1
CASSSRGLTEAFF
TGTGCCAGTAGTAGCAGGGGGCTCACTGAAGCTTTCTTT
>.|.|TRBV6-5|TRBJ1-2
CASSSPTGGYGYTF
TGTGCCAGCAGTTCCCCTACAGGCGGCTATGGCTACACCTTC
>TRBD1|.|TRBV7-8|TRBJ1-3
CASSSSRQGNSGNTIYF
TGTGCCAGCAGTTCCTCCCGACAGGGGAATTCTGGAAACACCATATATTTT
>TRBD1|few|TRBV27|TRBJ2-7
CASSFRGRSPGEQYF
TGTGCCAGCAGTTTCAGGGGGCGCAGTCCCGGCGAGCAGTACTTC
>TRBD2|once|TRBV5-8|TRBJ2-1
CASSLDPIDSGGPYNEQFF
TGTGCCAGCAGCTTGGATCCCATTGATAGCGGGGGACCCTACAATGAGCAGTTCTTC
>TRBD2|.|TRBV28|TRBJ2-1
CASRLGLAGVNEQFF
TGTGCCAGCAGGCTGGGACTAGCGGGAGTCAATGAGCAGTTCTTC
>TRBD1|.|TRBV5-4|TRBJ1-2
CASSRGTESYGYTF
TGTGCCAGCAGCCGTGGGACAGAAAGCTATGGCTACACCTTC
>.|.|TRBV28|TRBJ2-6
CASIKHRIGSGANVLTF
TGTGCCAGCATCAAACACCGAATAGGCTCTGGGGCCAACGTCCTGACTTTC
>TRBD1|once|TRBV27|TRBJ2-5
CASSPGQGRWTQYF
TGTGCCAGCAGCCCCGGACAGGGAAGGTGGACCCAGTACTTC
>.|.|TRBV10-3|TRBJ2-7
CAITGSSYEQYF
TGTGCCATCACAGGATCGTCCTACGAGCAGTACTTC
>.|.|TRBV9|TRBJ2-3
CASSVGGYTDTQYF
TGTGCCAGCAGCGTGGGCGGTTACACAGATACGCAGTATTTT
>.|.|TRBV5-8|TRBJ2-3
CASSQGGSTDTQYF
TGTGCCAGCAGCCAGGGGGGAAGCACAGATACGCAGTATTTT
>.|.|TRBV19|TRBJ1-5
CASSTRASRGNQPQHF
TGTGCCAGTAGTACAAGGGCCTCACGGGGCAATCAGCCCCAGCATTTT
>TRBD1|.|TRBV25-1|TRBJ2-5
CASSARTGGHQETQYF
TGTGCCAGCAGTGCTAGGACAGGGGGGCATCAAGAGACCCAGTACTTC
>.|.|TRBV27|TRBJ2-1
CASRTSPTRTYNEQFF
TGTGCCAGCAGAACTAGTCCGACACGAACCTACAATGAGCAGTTCTTC
>.|.|TRBV6-5|TRBJ1-5
CASRTGNQPQHF
TGTGCCAGCAGAACAGGGAATCAGCCCCAGCATTTT
>.|.|TRBV6-1|TRBJ1-5
CASSGTGKNQPQHF
TGTGCCAGCTCGGGGACTGGCAAAAATCAGCCCCAGCATTTT
>.|.|TRBV6-1|TRBJ2-5
CASSESGAQETQYF
TGTGCCAGCAGTGAATCGGGGGCCCAAGAGACCCAGTACTTC
>.|.|TRBV4-3|TRBJ1-5
CASSQEMWGTQPQHF
TGCGCCAGCAGCCAAGAAATGTGGGGAACTCAGCCCCAGCATTTT
>TRBD1|.|TRBV6-1|TRBJ1-2
CASSEAVDRGGLFGYTF
TGTGCCAGCAGTGAAGCCGTGGACAGGGGAGGGTTGTTTGGCTACACCTTC
>.|few|TRBV11-1|TRBJ1-1
CASNGVLPEAFF
TGTGCCAGCAACGGTGTCCTTCCGGAAGCTTTCTTT
>.|.|TRBV28|TRBJ2-1
CASSPPQILSGPSYNEQFF
TGTGCCAGCAGTCCCCCCCAAATCCTTAGCGGACCTTCCTACAATGAGCAGTTCTTC
>TRBD1|once|TRBV18|TRBJ2-7
CASSPGQSYEQYF
TGTGCCAGCTCACCGGGACAGTCCTACGAGCAGTACTTC
>TRBD1|few|TRBV30|TRBJ1-2
CAWSAGGADYGYTF
TGTGCCTGGAGTGCAGGGGGCGCGGACTATGGCTACACCTTC
>TRBD2|.|TRBV29-1|TRBJ2-2
CSVLGLAGGMAGELFF
TGCAGCGTTTTGGGTCTGGCGGGAGGGATGGCCGGGGAGCTGTTTTTT
>TRBD1|.|TRBV19|TRBJ2-1
CASSGGTGGFYEQFF
TGTGCCAGTAGTGGAGGGACAGGGGGCTTCTATGAGCAGTTCTTC
>.|.|TRBV20-1|TRBJ2-7
CSARRADEQYF
TGCAGTGCTAGGCGAGCAGACGAGCAGTACTTC
>.|.|TRBV7-8|TRBJ2-2
CASSLPANTGELFF
TGTGCCAGCAGCTTACCAGCGAACACCGGGGAGCTGTTTTTT
>.|.|TRBV29-1|TRBJ1-2
CSVVSGEGYTF
TGCAGCGTTGTCTCTGGGGAGGGCTACACCTTC
>TRBD2|.|TRBV30|TRBJ2-1
CAWSVGGAQNEQFF
TGTGCCTGGAGTGTCGGGGGGGCTCAGAATGAGCAGTTCTTC